Listed below are T cell receptor beta chains from one sample, sequenced in a study of identical twins' blood T cells. TCRdb re-called the 5' RACE reads through MiXCR, storing one row per CDR3 protein. The data hold 400,000 or so distinct CDR3 sequences, with over 25% observed a single time. The sequencing input was PBMCs. The receptors stem from a woman aged 18 to 50 in good health. Each CDR3 is given with its conserved first and last residue. A D gene is named only where the DNA matches it firmly. The size entry is marked missing in some rows and otherwise reads once, few, many or a size class.

size,D,J,length,V,CDR3,DNA
few,TRBD2,TRBJ2-7,17,TRBV6-2/TRBV6-3,CASRHDFTSGRTYEQYF,TGTGCCAGCAGGCACGACTTTACTAGCGGGAGGACCTACGAGCAGTACTTC
few,NA,TRBJ1-5,16,TRBV19,CASSVLYTGPYQPQHF,TGTGCCAGTAGTGTTCTATATACAGGTCCTTATCAGCCCCAGCATTTT
NA,NA,TRBJ2-4,12,TRBV5-4,CASSLLGGIQYF,TGTGCCAGCAGCTTGTTGGGCGGCATTCAGTACTTC
NA,NA,TRBJ1-4,11,TRBV29-1,CSVGRGEKLFF,TGCAGCGTTGGGAGGGGTGAAAAACTGTTTTTT
NA,NA,TRBJ1-2,13,TRBV7-2,CASSLSAGHGYTF,TGTGCCAGCAGCTTATCAGCAGGTCATGGCTACACCTTC
NA,TRBD2,TRBJ2-2,18,TRBV11-2,CASSPGTSVDTNTGELFF,TGTGCCAGCAGCCCCGGGACTAGCGTAGATACGAACACCGGGGAGCTGTTTTTT
many,TRBD1,TRBJ2-7,14,TRBV6-2/TRBV6-3,CASSFHDRVGEQYF,TGTGCCAGCAGTTTCCACGACAGGGTGGGCGAGCAGTACTTC
few,NA,TRBJ2-5,13,TRBV28,CASRSQGRETQYF,TGTGCCAGCAGGTCACAGGGGAGGGAGACCCAGTACTTC
few,NA,TRBJ2-1,17,TRBV6-6,CASSYSERVYSYNEQFF,TGTGCCAGCAGTTACTCAGAGCGGGTTTATTCCTACAATGAGCAGTTCTTC
NA,NA,TRBJ2-3,11,TRBV20-1,CSARLADTQYF,TGCAGTGCTAGACTGGCAGATACGCAGTATTTT
once,TRBD2,TRBJ2-1,16,TRBV6-1,CASSAGLAGDVNEQFF,TGTGCCAGCAGTGCGGGACTAGCGGGAGACGTCAATGAGCAGTTCTTC
NA,TRBD2,TRBJ2-2,13,TRBV2,CASSGLADGELFF,TGTGCCAGCAGTGGACTAGCGGACGGGGAGCTGTTTTTT
few,NA,TRBJ2-5,14,TRBV6-6,CASSQVTSTETQYF,TGTGCCAGCAGTCAAGTGACTAGTACGGAGACCCAGTACTTC
many,TRBD1,TRBJ1-4,15,TRBV14,CASSQDGRGTEKLFF,TGTGCCAGCAGCCAAGATGGCAGGGGGACTGAAAAACTGTTTTTT
many,TRBD1,TRBJ1-2,13,TRBV12-3/TRBV12-4,CASSRGQNYGYTF,TGTGCCAGCAGTCGGGGACAGAATTATGGCTACACCTTC
NA,NA,TRBJ2-2,13,TRBV3-1,CASIQVVSGELFF,TGTGCCAGCATCCAAGTAGTTAGCGGGGAGCTGTTTTTT
NA,NA,TRBJ2-1,14,TRBV20-1,CSARTLSSYNEQFF,TGCAGTGCTCGGACCCTCAGCTCCTACAATGAGCAGTTCTTC
few,NA,TRBJ2-5,11,TRBV20-1,CSAVVWETQYF,TGCAGTGCCGTAGTATGGGAGACCCAGTACTTC
NA,NA,TRBJ1-1,13,TRBV20-1,CSALGHTNTEVFF,TGCAGTGCCCTTGGACACACGAACACTGAAGTTTTCTTT
many,NA,TRBJ1-2,13,TRBV9,CASSVGGNYGYTF,TGTGCCAGCAGCGTAGGGGGTAACTATGGCTACACCTTC
few,TRBD1,TRBJ1-3,18,TRBV27,CASSARTGVGNSGNTIYF,TGTGCCAGCAGTGCTAGGACAGGAGTCGGAAACTCTGGAAACACCATATATTTT
few,NA,TRBJ1-2,13,TRBV10-3,CAIRGRDRYGYTF,TGTGCCATCAGAGGACGGGATCGCTATGGCTACACCTTC
NA,NA,TRBJ2-7,13,TRBV11-2,CASSFSSKYEQYF,TGTGCCAGCAGCTTCTCTTCCAAGTACGAGCAGTACTTC
NA,NA,TRBJ1-2,12,TRBV20-1,CSAPTGIHDYTF,TGCAGTGCGCCTACAGGGATCCATGACTACACCTTC
NA,TRBD1,TRBJ1-1,14,TRBV10-3,CAISIGQDYTEAFF,TGTGCCATCAGCATAGGACAGGATTACACTGAAGCTTTCTTT
NA,TRBD2,TRBJ2-7,15,TRBV20-1,CSASPLLAGADEQYF,TGCAGTGCTTCTCCACTACTAGCGGGAGCTGACGAGCAGTACTTC
NA,NA,TRBJ1-1,18,TRBV11-3,CASSLVSRFEGSNTEAFF,TGTGCCAGCAGCTTAGTTTCCCGATTTGAGGGATCGAACACTGAAGCTTTCTTT
few,NA,TRBJ2-1,11,TRBV10-3,CAYLWRNEQFF,TGTGCCTACTTGTGGCGGAATGAGCAGTTCTTC
NA,TRBD2,TRBJ2-1,16,TRBV27,CASSLDRLAGENEQFF,TGTGCCAGCAGTTTAGACAGGCTAGCGGGGGAGAATGAGCAGTTCTTC
NA,NA,TRBJ2-1,15,TRBV19,CASSRPGRLYNEQFF,TGTGCCAGTAGCCGACCGGGACGGCTTTACAATGAGCAGTTCTTC
few,NA,TRBJ2-1,13,TRBV30,CAWTSTYNNEQFF,TGTGCCTGGACTTCTACCTATAACAATGAGCAGTTCTTC
few,NA,TRBJ1-5,17,TRBV7-9,CASSLGSGNPSNQPQHF,TGTGCCAGCAGCTTAGGGTCAGGAAACCCCAGCAATCAGCCCCAGCATTTT
many,TRBD1,TRBJ1-1,13,TRBV6-5,CASSYSSWTGASF,TGTGCCAGCAGTTACTCGAGCTGGACAGGGGCCTCTTTT
few,NA,TRBJ2-1,15,TRBV10-3,CAISEFVRDTPEQFF,TGTGCCATCAGTGAGTTCGTTCGGGATACGCCTGAGCAGTTCTTC
NA,TRBD1,TRBJ1-2,14,TRBV30,CAWSVSNRGYGYTF,TGTGCCTGGAGTGTTAGTAACAGGGGCTATGGCTACACCTTC
NA,NA,TRBJ1-1,12,TRBV20-1,CSATGDLVEAFF,TGCAGTGCTACCGGGGATCTGGTTGAAGCTTTCTTT
few,NA,TRBJ2-2,12,TRBV20-1,CSAAGRTGELFF,TGCAGTGCGGCGGGTAGGACCGGGGAGCTGTTTTTT
few,TRBD1,TRBJ2-1,14,TRBV5-4,CASSSSTGGNEQFF,TGTGCCAGCAGCTCCTCAACAGGGGGCAATGAGCAGTTCTTC
NA,NA,TRBJ2-5,13,TRBV20-1,CSARASGAETQYF,TGCAGTGCTAGAGCCTCAGGGGCTGAGACCCAGTACTTC
once,NA,TRBJ2-7,13,TRBV28,CASMRPSSYEQYF,TGTGCCAGCATGCGTCCCAGCTCCTACGAGCAGTACTTC
NA,NA,TRBJ2-1,15,TRBV12-3/TRBV12-4,CASSSPPNGGNEQFF,TGTGCCAGCAGTTCCCCCCCCAATGGGGGCAATGAGCAGTTCTTC
NA,NA,TRBJ2-3,14,TRBV7-2,CASSLANGPDTQYF,TGTGCCAGCAGCTTAGCGAATGGGCCAGATACGCAGTATTTT
NA,NA,TRBJ2-5,12,TRBV29-1,CSVERQGETQYF,TGCAGCGTTGAGCGGCAGGGCGAGACCCAGTACTTC
NA,NA,TRBJ2-1,13,TRBV9,CASSETPVDEQFF,TGTGCCAGCAGCGAGACCCCGGTGGATGAGCAGTTCTTC